This TCR beta chain was identified in a study of tumor-infiltrating lymphocytes in primary liver carcinoma. Study-wide background: Staging placed the tumors at T1-T3 N0M0, and they measured about 4 to 10 cm across.

Whole-study findings and limits: The bulk unsorted samples meant that CD4+ and CD8+ repertoires went uncompared. Tumor top-250-clone fraction significantly exceeded that of blood (p = 0.039).

The CDR3 length is 13 residues. Trimming shortened V by 6 bases and J by 2 bases, and 14 bases separated the two germline ends. The germline CDR1 and CDR2 sequences are SQVTM and ANQGSEA. This clonotype was recorded at least ten times. The antigen is undetermined. Germline DNA was also extracted, while the blood RNA originated from unsorted whole blood. Making TCR beta cDNA involved approximately 510 ng total RNA and a constant-region primer. It was through three nested multiplex PCR rounds of slightly modified ARM-PCR that TCR beta libraries arose. A C-beta reverse primer and TRBV1-TRBV30 forward primers served in each of the first two PCR rounds, at approximately 10 cycles apiece. Each CDR3 protein gets one entry after TCRdb re-called the multiplex PCR reads with MiXCR. The sample yields about 310,000 distinct CDR3 sequences, more than 55% seen once.

V gene TRBV29-1 combines with J gene TRBJ2-7; a weak D match, TRBD2 (5 bases). This TCR was sampled from a man aged 35 to 55 with primary liver carcinoma and hepatitis B virus infection. Sequenced sample: peripheral blood. In nucleotides, the CDR3 is TGCAGCGTGACCGGAGGTGGAACCTACGAGCAGTACTTC. Its translation: CSVTGGGTYEQYF.